The 2 T cell receptor beta chains in this list originate from one sample, sequenced in a study of T cell changes during pregnancy in multiple sclerosis. Data came from immunoSEQ multiplex PCR; TCRdb stores just in-frame clones and leaves some out. The table has around 60,000 clones, roughly 92% seen once. The sample in question was peripheral blood, obtained in the second trimester of pregnancy. The origin of the receptors is a female donor with multiple sclerosis, enrolled in a pregnancy study.

The CDR3 protein is CASSLTEYGYTF. CDR3 sequence (DNA): TGTGCCAGCAGCTTGACCGAGTATGGCTACACCTTC. The chain employs TRBV5-4 and TRBJ1-2; no clear D gene. Trimming left V 1 base short and J 5 bases short, with 6 bases between. The germline V gene has CDR1 SGHNT and CDR2 YYREEE (reference sequence). The CDR3 runs to 12 residues.

V and J are TRBV7-9 and TRBJ1-1, with unresolved D. Germline V gene sequence: CDR1 SEHNR, CDR2 FQNEAQ (reference sequence). V lost 9 bases, J lost 6 bases, and 8 bases lay in between. The CDR3 length is 10 residues. The DNA of the CDR3 is TGTGCCAGTAGCCGGTCTGAAGCTTTCTTT. Protein sequence: CASSRSEAFF.